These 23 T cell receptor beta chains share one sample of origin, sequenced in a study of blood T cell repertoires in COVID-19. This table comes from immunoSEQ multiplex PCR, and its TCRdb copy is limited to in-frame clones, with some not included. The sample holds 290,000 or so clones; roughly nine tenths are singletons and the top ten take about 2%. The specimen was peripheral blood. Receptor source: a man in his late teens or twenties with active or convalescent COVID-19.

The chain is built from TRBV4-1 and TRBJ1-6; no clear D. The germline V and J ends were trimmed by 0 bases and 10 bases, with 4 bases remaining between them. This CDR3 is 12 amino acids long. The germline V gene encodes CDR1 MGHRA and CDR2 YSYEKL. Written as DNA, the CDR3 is TGCGCCAGCAGCCAAGAGGGCTCACCCCTCCACTTT. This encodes CASSQEGSPLHF.

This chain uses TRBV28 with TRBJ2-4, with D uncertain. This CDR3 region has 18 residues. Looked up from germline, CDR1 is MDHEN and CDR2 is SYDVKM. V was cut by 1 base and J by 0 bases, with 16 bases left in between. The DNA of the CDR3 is TGTGCCAGCAGTTTATACCGAACCCTAATGCTAGCCAAAAACATTCAGTACTTC. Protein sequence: CASSLYRTLMLAKNIQYF.

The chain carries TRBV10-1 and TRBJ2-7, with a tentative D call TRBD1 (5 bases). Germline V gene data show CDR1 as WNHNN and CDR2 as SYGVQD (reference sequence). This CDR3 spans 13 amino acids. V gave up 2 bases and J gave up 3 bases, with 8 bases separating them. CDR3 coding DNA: TGCGCCAGCAGTGAGGGGGCCCTCTACGAGCAGTACTTC. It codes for CASSEGALYEQYF.

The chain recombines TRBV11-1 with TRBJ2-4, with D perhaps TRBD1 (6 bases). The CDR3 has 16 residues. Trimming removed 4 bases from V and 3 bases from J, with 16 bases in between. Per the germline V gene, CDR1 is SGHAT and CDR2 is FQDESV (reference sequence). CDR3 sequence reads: CASSSPSGAGKNIQYF. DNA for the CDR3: TGTGCCAGCAGCTCACCTTCAGGGGCGGGCAAAAACATTCAGTACTTC.

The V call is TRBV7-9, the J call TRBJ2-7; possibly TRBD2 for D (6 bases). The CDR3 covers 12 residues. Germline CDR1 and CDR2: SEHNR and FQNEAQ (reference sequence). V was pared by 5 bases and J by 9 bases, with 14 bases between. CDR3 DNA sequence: TGTGCCAGCAGCCCGGGACTGGCCGGGCAGTACTTC. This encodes CASSPGLAGQYF.

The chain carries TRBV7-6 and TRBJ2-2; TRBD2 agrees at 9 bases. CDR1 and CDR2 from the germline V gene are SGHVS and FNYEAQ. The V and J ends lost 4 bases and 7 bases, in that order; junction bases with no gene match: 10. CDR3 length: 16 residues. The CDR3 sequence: CASSWTREGFGGELFF. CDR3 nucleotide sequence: TGTGCCAGCAGCTGGACGCGGGAGGGCTTCGGCGGGGAGCTGTTTTTT. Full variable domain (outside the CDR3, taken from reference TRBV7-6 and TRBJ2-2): GAGVSQSPRYKVTKRGQDVALRCDPISGHVSLYWYRQALGQGPEFLTYFNYEAQQDKSGLPNDRFSAERPEGSISTLTIQRTEQRDSAMYRCASSWTREGFGGELFFGEGSRLTVL.

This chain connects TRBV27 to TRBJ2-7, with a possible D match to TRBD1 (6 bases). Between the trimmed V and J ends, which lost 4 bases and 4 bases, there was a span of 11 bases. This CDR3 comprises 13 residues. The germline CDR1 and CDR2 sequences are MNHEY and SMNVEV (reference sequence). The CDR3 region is CASSWETGYEQYF. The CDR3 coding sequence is TGTGCCAGCAGTTGGGAAACAGGGTACGAGCAGTACTTC.

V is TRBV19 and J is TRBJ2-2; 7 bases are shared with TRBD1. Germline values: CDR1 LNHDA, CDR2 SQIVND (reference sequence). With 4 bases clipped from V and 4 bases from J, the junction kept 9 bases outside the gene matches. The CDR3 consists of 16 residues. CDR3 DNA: TGTGCCAGTAGTAAATCCGGGACAGAAGGCACCGGGGAGCTGTTTTTT. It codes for CASSKSGTEGTGELFF.

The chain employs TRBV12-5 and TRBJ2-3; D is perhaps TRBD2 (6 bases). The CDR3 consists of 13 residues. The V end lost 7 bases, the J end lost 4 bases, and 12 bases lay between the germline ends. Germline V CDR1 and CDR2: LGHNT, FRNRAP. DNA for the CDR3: TGTGCTAGTGCCGGGTGGGGGGCAGATACGCAGTATTTT. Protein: CASAGWGADTQYF.

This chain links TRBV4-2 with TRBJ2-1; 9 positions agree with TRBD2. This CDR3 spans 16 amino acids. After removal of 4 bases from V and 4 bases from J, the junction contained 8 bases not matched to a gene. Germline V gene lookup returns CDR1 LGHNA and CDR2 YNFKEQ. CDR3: CASSRISGGGYNEQFF. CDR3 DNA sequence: TGTGCCAGCAGCCGAATTAGCGGGGGAGGTTACAATGAGCAGTTCTTC.

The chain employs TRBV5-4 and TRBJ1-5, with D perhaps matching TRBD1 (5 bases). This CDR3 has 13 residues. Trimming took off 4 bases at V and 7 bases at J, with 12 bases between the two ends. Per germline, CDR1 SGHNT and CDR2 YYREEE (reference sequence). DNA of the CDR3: TGTGCCAGCAGCCCCGGCAGGGCGCAGCCCCAGCATTTT. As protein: CASSPGRAQPQHF.

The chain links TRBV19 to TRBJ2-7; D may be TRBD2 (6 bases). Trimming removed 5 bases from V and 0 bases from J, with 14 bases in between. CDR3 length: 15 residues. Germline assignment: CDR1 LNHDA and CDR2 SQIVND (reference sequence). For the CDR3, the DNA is TGTGCCAGTAGTCAGGAGGGGACGAGCTCCTACGAGCAGTACTTC. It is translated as CASSQEGTSSYEQYF.

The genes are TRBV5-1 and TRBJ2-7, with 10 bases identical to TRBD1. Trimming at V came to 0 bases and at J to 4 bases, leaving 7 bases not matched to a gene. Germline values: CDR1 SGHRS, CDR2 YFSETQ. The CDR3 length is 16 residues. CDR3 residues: CASSLATRDRGYEQYF. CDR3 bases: TGCGCCAGCAGCTTGGCCACACGGGACAGGGGTTACGAGCAGTACTTC.

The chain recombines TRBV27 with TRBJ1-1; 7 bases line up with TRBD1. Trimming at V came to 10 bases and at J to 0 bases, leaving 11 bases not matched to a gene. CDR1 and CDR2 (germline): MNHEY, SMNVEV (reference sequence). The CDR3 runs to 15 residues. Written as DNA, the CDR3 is TGTGCCAAGAAACTTAACAGGGGTTTGAACACTGAAGCTTTCTTT. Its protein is CAKKLNRGLNTEAFF.

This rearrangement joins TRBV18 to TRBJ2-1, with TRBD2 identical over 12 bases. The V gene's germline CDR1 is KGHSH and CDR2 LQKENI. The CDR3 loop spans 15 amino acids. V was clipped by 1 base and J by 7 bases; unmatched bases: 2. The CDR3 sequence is CASSPQTSGGNEQFF. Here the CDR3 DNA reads TGTGCCAGCTCACCACAGACTAGCGGGGGTAATGAGCAGTTCTTC.

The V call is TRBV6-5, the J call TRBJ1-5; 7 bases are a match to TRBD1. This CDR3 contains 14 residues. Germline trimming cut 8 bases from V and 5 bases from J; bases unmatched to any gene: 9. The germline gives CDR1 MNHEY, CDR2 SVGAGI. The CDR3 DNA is TGTGCCAGCTCCTCGAGACAGGGAGATCAGCCCCAGCATTTT. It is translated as CASSSRQGDQPQHF.

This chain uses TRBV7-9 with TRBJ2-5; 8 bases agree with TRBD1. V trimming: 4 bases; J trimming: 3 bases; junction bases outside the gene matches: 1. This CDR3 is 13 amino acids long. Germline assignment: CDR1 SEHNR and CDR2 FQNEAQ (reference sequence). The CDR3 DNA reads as TGTGCCAGCAGCTCGGGACAGGAAGAGACCCAGTACTTC. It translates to CASSSGQEETQYF.

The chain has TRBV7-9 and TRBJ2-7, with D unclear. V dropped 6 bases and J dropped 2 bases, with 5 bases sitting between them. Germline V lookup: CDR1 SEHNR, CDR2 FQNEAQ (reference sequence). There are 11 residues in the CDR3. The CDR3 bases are TGTGCCAGCAGTCCCGCCTACGAGCAGTACTTC. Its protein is CASSPAYEQYF.

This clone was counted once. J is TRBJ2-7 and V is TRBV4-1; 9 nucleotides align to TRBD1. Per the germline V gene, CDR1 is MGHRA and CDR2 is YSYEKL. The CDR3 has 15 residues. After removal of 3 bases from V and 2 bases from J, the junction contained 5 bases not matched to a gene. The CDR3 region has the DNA TGCGCCAGCAGCCAGAGACAGGGGGTGACCTACGAGCAGTACTTC. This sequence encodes CASSQRQGVTYEQYF.

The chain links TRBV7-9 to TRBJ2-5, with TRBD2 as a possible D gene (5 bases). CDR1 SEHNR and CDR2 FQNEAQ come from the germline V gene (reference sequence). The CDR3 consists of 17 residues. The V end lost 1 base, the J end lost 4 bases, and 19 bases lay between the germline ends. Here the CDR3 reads CASSLDGVASYRETQYF. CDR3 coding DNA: TGTGCCAGCAGCTTAGATGGGGTCGCTAGCTATCGAGAGACCCAGTACTTC.

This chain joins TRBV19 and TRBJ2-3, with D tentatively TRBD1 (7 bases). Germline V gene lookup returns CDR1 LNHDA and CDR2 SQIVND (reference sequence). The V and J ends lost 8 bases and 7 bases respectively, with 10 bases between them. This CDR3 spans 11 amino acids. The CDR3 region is CASQGGNTQYF. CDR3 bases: TGTGCCAGTCAGGGGGGCAATACGCAGTATTTT.

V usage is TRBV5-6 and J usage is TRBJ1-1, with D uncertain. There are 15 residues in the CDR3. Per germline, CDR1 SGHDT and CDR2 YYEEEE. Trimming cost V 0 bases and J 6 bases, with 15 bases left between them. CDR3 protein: CASSLAEREPPEAFF. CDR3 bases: TGTGCCAGCAGCTTGGCGGAGCGGGAACCCCCTGAAGCTTTCTTT.

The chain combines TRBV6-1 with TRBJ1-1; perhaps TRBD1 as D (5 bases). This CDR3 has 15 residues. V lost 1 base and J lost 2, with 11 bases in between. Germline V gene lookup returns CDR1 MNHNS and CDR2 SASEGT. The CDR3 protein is CASSEGTTINTEAFF. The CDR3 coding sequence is TGTGCCAGCAGTGAAGGGACAACAATAAACACTGAAGCTTTCTTT.